This is a list of T cell receptor beta chains from one sample in a study of spatial heterogeneity in lung cancer. TCRdb reprocessed the 5' RACE reads with MiXCR, giving one entry per CDR3 protein. The data hold 15,000 to 20,000 distinct CDR3 sequences, with roughly 6% observed a single time. This specimen was PBMCs, taken at follow-up. The receptors shown here come from a male donor with early-stage non-small cell lung cancer. The CDR3 runs from the conserved cysteine through the conserved F or W. A D gene is named only where the DNA matches it firmly. Rows may omit the clone size; those that give it use once, few, many or a size class.

TRBJ1-3 | many | TRBV23-1 | - | TGCGCCAGCAGGCCCGAGGAGCTGGGCACCATATATTTT | CASRPEELGTIYF
TRBJ2-6 | medium-sized | TRBV28 | - | TGTGCCAGCAGCTCGGTCCGCTCTGGGGCCAACGTCCTGACTTTC | CASSSVRSGANVLTF
TRBJ2-2 | few | TRBV28 | - | TGTGCCAGCAGTTCTTATGGGGGACGGACCCCCACCGGGGAGCTGTTTTTT | CASSSYGGRTPTGELFF
TRBJ2-5 | few | TRBV2 | - | TGTGCCAGCAAATCGCTGGGACAGTCCCTATCGGGGGGAGAGACCCAGTACTTC | CASKSLGQSLSGGETQYF
TRBJ2-2 | - | TRBV7-2 | - | TGTGCCAGCAGCTTAGTTCCAGCGGGGAACACCGGGGAGCTGTTTTTT | CASSLVPAGNTGELFF
TRBJ1-5 | many | TRBV28 | - | TGTGCCAGCAGTGCCCGGGACTTCCGAGGAGGAAGCAATCAGCCCCAGCATTTT | CASSARDFRGGSNQPQHF
TRBJ2-3 | few | TRBV5-1 | - | TGCGCCAGCAGCTTGTTAAGGGGAGATACGCAGTATTTT | CASSLLRGDTQYF
TRBJ2-1 | many | TRBV24-1 | - | TGTGCCACTAGCCCCCGGCTAGCGACCAATGAGCAGTTCTTC | CATSPRLATNEQFF
TRBJ2-5 | many | TRBV6-5 | TRBD1 | TGTGCCAGCAAGACAGGGGGCGAGACCCAGTACTTC | CASKTGGETQYF
TRBJ2-1 | many | TRBV12-3/TRBV12-4 | TRBD2 | TGTGCCAGCAAGAAGTGGCTAGCGGGAGGGCCGAACTCCTACAATGAGCAGTTCTTC | CASKKWLAGGPNSYNEQFF
TRBJ2-1 | few | TRBV6-2/TRBV6-3 | - | TGTGCCAGCAGCCTGGCCCAGGGAATGTTTCACAATGAGCAGTTCTTC | CASSLAQGMFHNEQFF
TRBJ2-1 | many | TRBV11-1 | - | TGTGCCAGCAGCTTAGTCCCGGAGTCGGGTAACAATGAGCAGTTCTTC | CASSLVPESGNNEQFF
TRBJ2-3 | many | TRBV25-1 | - | TGTGCCAGCAGTGAAACAGGGCTGGGGGCAGATACGCAGTATTTT | CASSETGLGADTQYF
TRBJ2-3 | many | TRBV12-3/TRBV12-4 | - | TGTGCCAGCAGTCTCACTCAACCGGATACGCAGTATTTT | CASSLTQPDTQYF
TRBJ2-3 | many | TRBV5-1 | TRBD1 | TGCGCCAGCAGCTCGTGGACAGGCAGCACAGATACGCAGTATTTT | CASSSWTGSTDTQYF
TRBJ2-5 | many | TRBV29-1 | - | TGCAGCGTCCGGACAGTCGGGGAGACCCAGTACTTC | CSVRTVGETQYF
TRBJ1-5 | few | TRBV12-2 | - | TGTGCAAGTCGCCCACCTTGCGGGGACAGGGTTCAGCCCCAGCATTTT | CASRPPCGDRVQPQHF
TRBJ2-1 | many | TRBV6-1 | TRBD2 | TGTGCCAGCAGTGATAGGGGACTAGCGTCCTACAATGAGCAGTTCTTC | CASSDRGLASYNEQFF
TRBJ1-1 | many | TRBV7-2 | - | TGTGCCAGCCGCCGGGGCCGGAACACTGAAGCTTTCTTT | CASRRGRNTEAFF
TRBJ2-2 | many | TRBV6-4 | - | TGTGCCAGCAGTGGGCGAGCCGGGGAGCTGTTTTTT | CASSGRAGELFF
TRBJ2-3 | many | TRBV3-1 | TRBD1 | TGTGCCAGCAGCCATACAGGGGAGAGCACAGATACGCAGTATTTT | CASSHTGESTDTQYF
TRBJ2-1 | many | TRBV3-1 | TRBD2 | TGTGCCAGCAGCAGTACTAGCGCAGGTGAGCAGTTCTTC | CASSSTSAGEQFF
TRBJ2-2 | many | TRBV4-1 | - | TGCGCCAGCAGCCCCCGGGGGTCCGGGGAGCTGTTTTTT | CASSPRGSGELFF
TRBJ1-4 | many | TRBV20-1 | - | TGCAGTGCTATATATGGGGGTTTGGAACTGTTTTTT | CSAIYGGLELFF
TRBJ2-1 | medium-sized | TRBV7-6 | - | TGTGCCAGCAGCTTAGAGAATAGCAATGAGCAGTTCTTC | CASSLENSNEQFF
TRBJ2-1 | - | TRBV18 | TRBD1 | TGTGCCAGCTCACCGGGACAGGCTATGGGTGAGCAGTTCTTC | CASSPGQAMGEQFF
TRBJ1-2 | few | TRBV3-1 | - | TGTGCCAGCAGCCAAGATCACGGGGGAGATGGGGATGGCTACACCTTC | CASSQDHGGDGDGYTF
TRBJ2-3 | many | TRBV14 | - | TGTGCCAGCAGCCGGTTTTTCGGAGATACGCAGTATTTT | CASSRFFGDTQYF
TRBJ2-4 | many | TRBV7-2 | - | TGTGCCAGCAGCTTAGACGCCAAAAACATTCAGTACTTC | CASSLDAKNIQYF
TRBJ1-4 | - | TRBV15 | - | TGTGCCACCAGAAAGCAAGCAGAGAATGAAAAACTGTTTTTT | CATRKQAENEKLFF
TRBJ2-2 | medium-sized | TRBV28 | TRBD2 | TGTGCCAGCAGTTCACTCCTAGCGGGAGTTTACGCCGGGGAGCTGTTTTTT | CASSSLLAGVYAGELFF
TRBJ2-1 | medium-sized | TRBV13 | - | TGTGCCAGCAGCTTCGGACTCGGTGAGCAGTTCTTC | CASSFGLGEQFF
TRBJ2-1 | many | TRBV9 | - | TGTGCCAGCAGCGTAGGTCGGGTCGGGGGTGAGCAGTTCTTC | CASSVGRVGGEQFF
TRBJ1-5 | many | TRBV7-2 | - | TGTGCCAGCAGCGTCCACAGGGATCAGCCCCAGCATTTT | CASSVHRDQPQHF
TRBJ2-5 | - | TRBV3-1 | TRBD2 | TGTGCCAGCAGCCAAGATCCCAGCGGGAGTATGGAGACCCAGTACTTC | CASSQDPSGSMETQYF
TRBJ2-1 | many | TRBV6-1 | - | TGTGCGAGCGGCAGGGCCTACAATGAGCAGTTCTTC | CASGRAYNEQFF
TRBJ1-5 | many | TRBV28 | - | TGTGCCAGCAGTTCACCCACCCTTGGGGGTCAGCCCCAGCATTTT | CASSSPTLGGQPQHF
TRBJ2-7 | many | TRBV5-8 | TRBD1 | TGTGCCAGCAGCTTGGGACAGGGGGCTCACGAGCAGTACTTC | CASSLGQGAHEQYF
TRBJ2-2 | many | TRBV3-1 | - | TGTGCCAGCAGCACAAATCAAGAGCTGTTTTTT | CASSTNQELFF
TRBJ1-1 | medium-sized | TRBV28 | - | TGTGCCAGCAACGTGGGGAACACTGAAGCTTTCTTT | CASNVGNTEAFF
TRBJ1-5 | many | TRBV18 | - | TGTGCCAGCTCACCGGCTAGTGGATTCGGCAATCAGCCCCAGCATTTT | CASSPASGFGNQPQHF
TRBJ2-5 | many | TRBV24-1 | - | TGTGCCACCAGTGACCCCCGGCAGGGGGGAGAGACCCAGTACTTC | CATSDPRQGGETQYF
TRBJ1-5 | many | TRBV28 | - | TGTGCCAGCAGTGATACCCAAGGAGATCAGCCCCAGCATTTT | CASSDTQGDQPQHF
TRBJ2-3 | - | TRBV7-2 | TRBD2 | TGTGCCAGCAGCTCTCGCCTTGGACTAGCGGGTAGCACAGATACGCAGTATTTT | CASSSRLGLAGSTDTQYF
TRBJ1-2 | many | TRBV24-1 | - | TGTGCCACCAGGTCTGGGAACTATGGTGGCTACACCTTC | CATRSGNYGGYTF
TRBJ2-6 | - | TRBV19 | - | TGTGCCAGTTCTACCCTCTCTGGGGCCAACGTCCTGACTTTC | CASSTLSGANVLTF
TRBJ2-2 | many | TRBV7-2 | TRBD2 | TGTGCCAGCAGCCATCCCCGACCGGGACTAGTCAACACCGGGGAGCTGTTTTTT | CASSHPRPGLVNTGELFF
TRBJ1-2 | many | TRBV28 | - | TGTGCCAGCAGTGCCACCCCGGGCTATGGCTACACCTTC | CASSATPGYGYTF
TRBJ2-7 | many | TRBV2 | - | TGTGCCAGCAGTGCCCCAGGGGTGGTGAACGAGCAGTACTTC | CASSAPGVVNEQYF
TRBJ2-3 | few | TRBV7-3 | - | TGTGCCAGCAGCGAGGGACCCTCTCGGGCAGATACGCAGTATTTT | CASSEGPSRADTQYF
TRBJ2-7 | many | TRBV6-5 | - | TGTGCCAGCAGTCTAGGACCCAACCCGGAACAAGCCTACGAGCAGTACTTC | CASSLGPNPEQAYEQYF